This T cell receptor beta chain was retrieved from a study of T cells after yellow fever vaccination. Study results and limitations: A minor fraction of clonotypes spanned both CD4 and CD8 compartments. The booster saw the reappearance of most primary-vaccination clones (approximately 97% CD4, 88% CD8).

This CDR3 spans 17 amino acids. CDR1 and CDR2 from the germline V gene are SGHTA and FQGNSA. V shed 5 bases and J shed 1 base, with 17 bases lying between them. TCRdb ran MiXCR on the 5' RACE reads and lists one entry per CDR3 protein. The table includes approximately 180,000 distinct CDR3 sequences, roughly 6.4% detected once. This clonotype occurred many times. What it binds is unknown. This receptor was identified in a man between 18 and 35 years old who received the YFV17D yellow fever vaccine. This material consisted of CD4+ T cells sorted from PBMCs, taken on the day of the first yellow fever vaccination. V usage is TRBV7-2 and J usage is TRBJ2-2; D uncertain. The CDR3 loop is CASSRNPIRVNTGELFF. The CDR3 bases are TGTGCCAGCAGCCGTAACCCCATCCGGGTGAACACCGGGGAGCTGTTTTTT.